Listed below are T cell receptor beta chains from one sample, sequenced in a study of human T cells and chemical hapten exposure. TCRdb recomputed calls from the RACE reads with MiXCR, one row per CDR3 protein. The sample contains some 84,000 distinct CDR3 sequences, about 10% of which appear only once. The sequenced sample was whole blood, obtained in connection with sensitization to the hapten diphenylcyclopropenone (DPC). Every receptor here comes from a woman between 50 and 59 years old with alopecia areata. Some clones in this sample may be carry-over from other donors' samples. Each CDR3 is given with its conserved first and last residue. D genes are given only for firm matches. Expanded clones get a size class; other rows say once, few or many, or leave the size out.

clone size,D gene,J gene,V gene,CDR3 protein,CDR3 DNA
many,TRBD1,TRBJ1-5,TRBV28,CASRESHGQGWGQPQHF,TGTGCCAGCAGGGAGAGCCACGGACAGGGGTGGGGTCAGCCCCAGCATTTT
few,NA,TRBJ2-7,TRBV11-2,CASSSRAEQYF,TGTGCCAGCAGCTCGAGGGCCGAGCAGTACTTC
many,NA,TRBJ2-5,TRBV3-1,CASSQDGTSRLAQYF,TGTGCCAGCAGCCAAGATGGGACCTCTAGGTTGGCCCAGTACTTC
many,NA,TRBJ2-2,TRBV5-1,CASSLGDTGELFF,TGCGCCAGCAGCTTGGGGGACACCGGGGAGCTGTTTTTT
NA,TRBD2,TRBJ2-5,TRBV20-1,CSARGLAELEAQYF,TGCAGTGCTAGGGGACTAGCGGAGCTGGAGGCCCAGTACTTC
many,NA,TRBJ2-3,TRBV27,CASSFLGTDTQYF,TGTGCCAGCAGTTTTCTAGGCACAGATACGCAGTATTTT
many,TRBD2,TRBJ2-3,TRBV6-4,CASSPTSGSTDTQYF,TGTGCCAGCAGTCCTACTAGCGGGAGCACAGATACGCAGTATTTT
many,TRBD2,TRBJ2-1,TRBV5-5,CASSRELAGVGNEQFF,TGTGCCAGCAGCCGGGAACTAGCGGGAGTAGGCAATGAGCAGTTCTTC
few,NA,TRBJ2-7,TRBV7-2,CASSSSDRSEQYF,TGTGCCAGCAGCTCGTCCGACAGGTCCGAGCAGTACTTC
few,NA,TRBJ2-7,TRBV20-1,CSARYRVEHEQYF,TGCAGTGCTAGATATAGGGTCGAACACGAGCAGTACTTC
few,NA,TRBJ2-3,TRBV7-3,CASSFLPGTSTDTQYF,TGTGCCAGCAGCTTTCTTCCCGGGACTAGCACAGATACGCAGTATTTT
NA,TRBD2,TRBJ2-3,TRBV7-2,CASSSPSGRQYF,TGTGCCAGCAGCTCCCCTAGCGGGAGACAGTATTTT
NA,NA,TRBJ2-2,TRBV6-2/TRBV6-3,CASSYPRGELFF,TGTGCCAGCAGTTACCCCCGGGGGGAGCTGTTTTTT
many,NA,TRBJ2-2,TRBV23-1,CASSQTGEVTTPGSCFF,NA
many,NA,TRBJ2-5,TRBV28,CASSRPGETQYF,TGTGCCAGCAGCCGGCCTGGGGAGACCCAGTACTTC
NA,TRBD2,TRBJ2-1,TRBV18,CASSLGLAGVTEQFF,TGTGCCAGCTCACTCGGACTAGCGGGAGTTACGGAGCAGTTCTTC
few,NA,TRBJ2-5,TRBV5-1,CASSRAGNSETQYF,TGCGCCAGCAGCCGGGCAGGAAATTCAGAGACCCAGTACTTC
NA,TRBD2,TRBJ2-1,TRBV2,CASRGLGGAVNEQFF,TGTGCCAGCAGGGGACTGGGAGGGGCGGTCAATGAGCAGTTCTTC
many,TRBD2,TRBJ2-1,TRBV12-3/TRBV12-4,CASRDSGRARNEQFF,TGTGCCAGCAGGGATAGCGGGAGGGCCAGGAATGAGCAGTTCTTC
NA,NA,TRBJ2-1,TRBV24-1,CATSDPTPGSYNEQFF,TGTGCCACCAGTGACCCGACCCCGGGTTCCTACAATGAGCAGTTCTTC